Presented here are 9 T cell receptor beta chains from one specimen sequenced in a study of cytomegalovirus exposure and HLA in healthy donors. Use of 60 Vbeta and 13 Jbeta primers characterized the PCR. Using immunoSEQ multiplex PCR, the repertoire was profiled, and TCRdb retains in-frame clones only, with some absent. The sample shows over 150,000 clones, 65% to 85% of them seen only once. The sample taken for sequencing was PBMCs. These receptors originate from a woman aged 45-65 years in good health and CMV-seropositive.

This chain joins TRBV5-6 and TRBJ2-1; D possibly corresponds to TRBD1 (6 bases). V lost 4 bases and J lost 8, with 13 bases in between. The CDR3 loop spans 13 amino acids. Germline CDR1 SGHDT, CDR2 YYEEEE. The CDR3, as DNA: TGTGCCAGCAGCCTGGTTGGGGGCGATGAGCAGTTCTTC. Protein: CASSLVGGDEQFF.

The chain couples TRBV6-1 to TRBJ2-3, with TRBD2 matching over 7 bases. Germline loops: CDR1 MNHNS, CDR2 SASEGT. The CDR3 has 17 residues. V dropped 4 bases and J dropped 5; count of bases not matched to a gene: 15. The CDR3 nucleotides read TGTGCCAGCAGTGGGGCTGGTGTGGGCGGGAGCCTAGATACGCAGTATTTT. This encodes CASSGAGVGGSLDTQYF.

CDR3 protein: CASSFNQGMDEKLFF. The DNA of the CDR3 is TGTGCCAGCAGTTTCAATCAGGGAATGGATGAAAAACTGTTTTTT. This chain links TRBV28 with TRBJ1-4; a possible D gene is TRBD1 (5 bases). CDR3 size: 15 residues. V lost 3 bases, J lost 6 bases, and 14 bases lay in between. Germline CDR1 and CDR2: MDHEN and SYDVKM. Supplemented by reference TRBV28 and TRBJ1-4, the full variable domain reads DVKVTQSSRYLVKRTGEKVFLECVQDMDHENMFWYRQDPGLGLRLIYFSYDVKMKEKGDIPEGYSVSREKKERFSLILESASTNQTSMYLCASSFNQGMDEKLFFGSGTQLSVL.

The chain's CDR3 is CASSLHRASNEQYF. The CDR3 DNA is TGCGCCAGCAGCTTGCACAGGGCTTCCAACGAGCAGTACTTC. The gene calls are TRBV5-1 and TRBJ2-7; tentative D call: TRBD1 (6 bases). The CDR3 is 14 amino acids. The V end lost 1 base, the J end lost 5 bases, and 13 bases lay between the germline ends. Germline V lookup: CDR1 SGHRS, CDR2 YFSETQ.

The CDR3 here is CASSDTSYEQFF. CDR3 DNA sequence: TGTGCCAGCAGTGACACATCTTATGAGCAGTTCTTC. The rearrangement uses TRBV6-4 and TRBJ2-1; D remains unclear. CDR3 size: 12 residues. CDR1 is MRHNA, CDR2 SNTAGT, per germline. The V end was cut by 2 bases, the J end by 8 bases, with 7 bases between.

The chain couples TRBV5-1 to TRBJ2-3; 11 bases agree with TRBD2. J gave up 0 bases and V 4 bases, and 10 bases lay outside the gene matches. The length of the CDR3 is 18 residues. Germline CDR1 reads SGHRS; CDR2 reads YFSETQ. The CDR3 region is CASSPSLTSGGSTDTQYF. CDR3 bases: TGCGCCAGCAGCCCATCACTTACTAGCGGGGGTAGCACAGATACGCAGTATTTT.

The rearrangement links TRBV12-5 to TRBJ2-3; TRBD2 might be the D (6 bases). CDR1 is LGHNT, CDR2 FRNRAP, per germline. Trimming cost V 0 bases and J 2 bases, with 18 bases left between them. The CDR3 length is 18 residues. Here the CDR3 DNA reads TGTGCTAGTGGTTTGGTGGGGAGGCAAACGAGATTCACAGATACGCAGTATTTT. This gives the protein CASGLVGRQTRFTDTQYF. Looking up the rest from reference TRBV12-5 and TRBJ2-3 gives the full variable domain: DARVTQTPRHKVTEMGQEVTMRCQPILGHNTVFWYRQTMMQGLELLAYFRNRAPLDDSGMPKDRFSAEMPDATLATLKIQPSEPRDSAVYFCASGLVGRQTRFTDTQYFGPGTRLTVL.

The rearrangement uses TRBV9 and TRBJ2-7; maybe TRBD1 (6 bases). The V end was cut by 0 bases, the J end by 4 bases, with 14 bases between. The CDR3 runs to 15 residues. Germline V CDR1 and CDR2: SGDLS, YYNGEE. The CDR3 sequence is CASSVGEGGWYEQYF. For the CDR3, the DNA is TGTGCCAGCAGCGTAGGAGAAGGGGGATGGTACGAGCAGTACTTC. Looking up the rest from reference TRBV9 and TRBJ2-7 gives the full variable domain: DSGVTQTPKHLITATGQRVTLRCSPRSGDLSVYWYQQSLDQGLQFLIQYYNGEERAKGNILERFSAQQFPDLHSELNLSSLELGDSALYFCASSVGEGGWYEQYFGPGTRLTVT.

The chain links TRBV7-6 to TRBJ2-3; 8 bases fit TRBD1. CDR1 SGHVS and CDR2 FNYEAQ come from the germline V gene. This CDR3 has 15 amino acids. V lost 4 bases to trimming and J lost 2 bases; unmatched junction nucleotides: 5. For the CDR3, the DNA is TGTGCCAGCAGCTCCCGGGACAGGACCACAGATACGCAGTATTTT. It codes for CASSSRDRTTDTQYF.